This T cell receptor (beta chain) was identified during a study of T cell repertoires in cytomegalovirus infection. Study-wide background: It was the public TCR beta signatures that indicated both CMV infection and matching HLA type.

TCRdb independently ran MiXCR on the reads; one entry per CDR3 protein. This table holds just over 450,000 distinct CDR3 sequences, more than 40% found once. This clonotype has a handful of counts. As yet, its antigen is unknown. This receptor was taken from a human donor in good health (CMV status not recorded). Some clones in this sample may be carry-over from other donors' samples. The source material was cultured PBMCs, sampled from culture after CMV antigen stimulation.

CDR3 residues: CASSLDRGLTYEQYF. The DNA of the CDR3 is TGTGCCAGCAGCCTCGACAGGGGGCTTACCTACGAGCAGTACTTC. The V gene is TRBV7-2, the J gene TRBJ2-7, with 10 bases lining up with TRBD1. The germline CDR1 and CDR2 sequences are SGHTA and FQGNSA. The CDR3 spans 15 residues. The junction had 6 bases not matched to a gene; V was cut back by 5 bases and J by 2 bases. Full variable domain (outside the CDR3, taken from reference TRBV7-2 and TRBJ2-7): GAGVSQSPSNKVTEKGKDVELRCDPISGHTALYWYRQSLGQGLEFLIYFQGNSAPDKSGLPSDRFSAERTGGSVSTLTIQRTQQEDSAVYLCASSLDRGLTYEQYFGPGTRLTVT.